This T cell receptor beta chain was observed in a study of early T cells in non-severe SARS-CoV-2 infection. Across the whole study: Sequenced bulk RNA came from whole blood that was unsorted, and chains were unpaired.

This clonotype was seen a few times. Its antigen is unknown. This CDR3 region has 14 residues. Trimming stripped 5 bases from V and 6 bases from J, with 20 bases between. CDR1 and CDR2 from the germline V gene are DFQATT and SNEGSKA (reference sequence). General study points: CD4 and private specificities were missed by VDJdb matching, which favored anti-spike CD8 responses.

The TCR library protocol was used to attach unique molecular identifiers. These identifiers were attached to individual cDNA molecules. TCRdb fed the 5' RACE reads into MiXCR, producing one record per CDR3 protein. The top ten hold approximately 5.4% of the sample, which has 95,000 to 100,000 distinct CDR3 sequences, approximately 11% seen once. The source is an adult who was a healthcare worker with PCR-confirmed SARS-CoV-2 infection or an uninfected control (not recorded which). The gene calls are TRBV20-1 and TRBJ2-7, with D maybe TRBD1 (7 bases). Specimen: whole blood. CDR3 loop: CSALGSRGDVEQYF. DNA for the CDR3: TGCAGTGCTCTAGGGAGCAGGGGGGATGTCGAGCAGTACTTC.